This T cell receptor beta chain was documented in a study of T cells after yellow fever vaccination. In the study overall: Libraries from low-cell-number fractions were prepared with the SMART-Seq v4 Ultra Low Input RNA kit.

5'RACE template switching added a universal primer site and UMIs to TCR cDNA. TCRdb reanalysed the 5' RACE reads using MiXCR and keeps one entry per CDR3 protein. The sample holds some 260,000 distinct CDR3 sequences, 5.2% seen once. For this clonotype: Its antigen is unidentified.

Study results and caveats: In post-booster samples, most primary-vaccination clones reappeared (96% CD4, 88% CD8).

The V gene's germline CDR1 is SGHDT and CDR2 YYEEEE. CDR3 length equals 14 residues. Trimming stripped 3 bases from V and 0 bases from J, with 8 bases between. The sequences come from CD4+ T cells sorted from PBMCs, collected on the day of the yellow fever booster vaccination. V usage is TRBV5-6 and J usage is TRBJ2-3; D unresolved. The receptor was isolated from a man younger than 35 who received the YFV17D yellow fever vaccine. The CDR3 DNA reads TGTGCCAGCAGCTCCCAAACTAGCACAGATACGCAGTATTTT. Its protein is CASSSQTSTDTQYF.